These 26 T cell receptor beta chains came from one sample sequenced in a study of blood T cells in healthy people across ages. Then a second PCR, running roughly 7 to 11 cycles, was carried out with a sample-barcoded 5' primer and a J-beta primer mix. Via MiXCR, TCRdb re-called the 5' RACE reads, giving one row per CDR3 protein. The table shows 750,000 to 950,000 distinct CDR3 sequences, with 53% occurring only once. Sequencing was carried out using blood. All receptors come from an elderly man in good health.

This sequence joins TRBV10-3 and TRBJ2-7; D not certain. V lost 4 bases and J lost 4, with 11 bases in between. Per germline, CDR1 ENHRY and CDR2 SYGVKD. This CDR3 has 13 residues. The DNA for the CDR3 is TGTGCCATCAGTGTTTCTACCTCGTACGAGCAGTACTTC. Protein: CAISVSTSYEQYF.

The chain links TRBV5-1 to TRBJ2-7; unclear D gene. Germline V gives CDR1 SGHRS, CDR2 YFSETQ. Trimming pared 0 bases from V and 3 bases from J, leaving 13 bases between. The CDR3 spans 15 residues. CDR3 DNA sequence: TGCGCCAGCAGCTTGGAGGGCAGCGCCCACTACGAGCAGTACTTC. Translation gives CASSLEGSAHYEQYF.

This clonotype was counted a few times. The rearrangement joins TRBV7-2 to TRBJ2-3; 8 nucleotides match TRBD1. In germline, CDR1 is SGHTA, CDR2 FQGNSA. Losses at the gene ends were 5 bases for V and 6 bases for J; bases not matched to a gene: 4. The CDR3 runs 13 residues. The CDR3: CASSDRQGDTQYF. CDR3 in DNA: TGTGCCAGCAGCGACAGACAGGGGGATACGCAGTATTTT.

CDR3 amino acids: CASSRPTQGGTNEKLFF. The DNA for the CDR3 is TGTGCCAGCAGCCGCCCTACGCAGGGGGGAACTAATGAAAAACTGTTTTTT. The V and J genes are TRBV4-2 and TRBJ1-4; 7 bases align to TRBD1. Germline V lookup: CDR1 LGHNA, CDR2 YNFKEQ. The length of the CDR3 is 17 residues. The J segment lost 1 base and the V segment lost 4 bases, leaving 9 bases of the junction unmatched.

V and J are TRBV7-9 and TRBJ2-3; TRBD2 is a possible D gene (6 bases). Trimming removed 4 bases from V and 9 bases from J, with 14 bases in between. CDR3 length: 13 amino acids. The V gene's germline CDR1 is SEHNR and CDR2 FQNEAQ (reference sequence). Here the CDR3 reads CASSSRTGLTQYF. DNA for the CDR3: TGTGCCAGCAGCTCCCGAACCGGACTAACGCAGTATTTT. The complete variable domain, with remaining parts taken from reference TRBV7-9 and TRBJ2-3, reads DTGVSQNPRHKITKRGQNVTFRCDPISEHNRLYWYRQTLGQGPEFLTYFQNEAQLEKSRLLSDRFSAERPKGSFSTLEIQRTEQGDSAMYLCASSSRTGLTQYFGPGTRLTVL.

The chain employs TRBV5-1 and TRBJ2-1; the D call may be TRBD1 or TRBD2 (5 bases each). This CDR3 comprises 17 residues. Germline V gene data show CDR1 as SGHRS and CDR2 as YFSETQ. The germline V and J ends were trimmed by 0 bases and 10 bases, with 23 bases remaining between them. The CDR3 nucleotides are TGCGCCAGCAGCTTGGCCTCGGGCCAAGGGGTGTGGAGGGAGCAGTTCTTC. Protein: CASSLASGQGVWREQFF.

This sequence joins TRBV9 and TRBJ2-7, with 11 positions matching TRBD1. The CDR3 is 16 residues long. Trimming at V came to 1 base and at J to 9 bases, leaving 12 bases not matched to a gene. In germline, CDR1 is SGDLS, CDR2 YYNGEE. The CDR3 sequence is CASSVSAGTGGEVQYF. Here the CDR3 DNA reads TGTGCCAGCAGCGTAAGTGCCGGGACAGGGGGAGAAGTGCAGTACTTC.

The chain has TRBV7-6 and TRBJ2-3, with 9 nucleotides matching TRBD2. CDR1 and CDR2 from the germline V gene are SGHVS and FNYEAQ. V trimming: 5 bases; J trimming: 14 bases; junction bases outside the gene matches: 23. The CDR3 sequence is 17 residues long. The CDR3, as DNA: TGTGCCAGCAGCGTCCGCCCGGGACTAGCTGGACACAGATACGCGTATTTT. It codes for CASSVRPGLAGHRYAYF.

The CDR3 loop is CSAPDGGETQYF. CDR3 sequence (DNA): TGCAGTGCTCCGGATGGAGGAGAGACCCAGTACTTC. This sequence joins TRBV20-1 and TRBJ2-5; a weak D match, TRBD2 (5 bases). The CDR3 runs 12 residues. V gave up 5 bases and J gave up 4 bases, with 11 bases separating them. CDR1 is DFQATT, CDR2 SNEGSKA, per germline (reference sequence).

In this sample, this clonotype turned up a few times. The chain combines TRBV10-3 with TRBJ1-1, with a weak D call TRBD1 (5 bases). In germline, CDR1 is ENHRY, CDR2 SYGVKD. The CDR3 has 13 amino acids. With 6 bases removed from V and 1 base from J, the gap between germline ends came to 9 bases. CDR3 coding DNA: TGTGCCATCAGCCCGGGGGGGAACACTGAAGCTTTCTTT. This encodes CAISPGGNTEAFF.

About this clonotype: An end of the junction does not agree with germline; a read error may underlie this. The V and J genes are TRBV27 and TRBJ1-1, with 7 bases lining up with TRBD1. CDR3 length equals 14 residues. Germline CDR1 and CDR2: MNHEY and SMNVEV (reference sequence). The CDR3 sequence: CACSATGANTEAFF. CDR3 nucleotide sequence: TGTGCCTGCAGTGCCACAGGGGCGAACACTGAAGCTTTCTTT.

This clonotype was counted only a few times. The chain employs TRBV5-1 and TRBJ2-7, with D possibly being TRBD2 (6 bases). Germline-derived CDR1 and CDR2 are SGHRS and YFSETQ. V lost 4 bases to trimming and J lost 0 bases, with 17 bases between them. CDR3 size: 16 residues. The CDR3, as DNA: TGCGCCAGCAGCGCCGGCGGGACCCTCCACTCCTACGAGCAGTACTTC. Its translation is CASSAGGTLHSYEQYF.

The J gene is TRBJ2-5, the V gene TRBV20-1, with D uncertain. The V gene's germline CDR1 is DFQATT and CDR2 SNEGSKA (reference sequence). V was cut by 4 bases and J by 4 bases, with 10 bases left in between. The CDR3 sequence is 12 residues long. The CDR3 protein is CSAISLTETQYF. The CDR3 DNA sequence: TGCAGTGCTATTTCGCTGACAGAGACCCAGTACTTC.

The genes are TRBV27 and TRBJ2-7; 8 bases map to TRBD2. With 3 bases clipped from V and 6 bases from J, the junction kept 7 bases outside the gene matches. This CDR3 comprises 14 residues. Per the germline V gene, CDR1 is MNHEY and CDR2 is SMNVEV (reference sequence). The CDR3 region has the DNA TGTGCCAGCAGTTTCCAGCGGGAGATTCCCGAGCAGTACTTC. This encodes CASSFQREIPEQYF.

This sequence joins TRBV15 and TRBJ1-1; TRBD1 might be the D (5 bases). Trimming pared 5 bases from V and 3 bases from J, leaving 13 bases between. The CDR3 covers 14 residues. Germline CDR1 is LNHNV and CDR2 is YYDKDF (reference sequence). The CDR3 region is CATSRPKGYTEAFF. The CDR3 region has the DNA TGTGCCACCAGCCGCCCGAAGGGGTACACTGAAGCTTTCTTT. Filled out from reference TRBV15 and TRBJ1-1, the complete variable domain reads DAMVIQNPRYQVTQFGKPVTLSCSQTLNHNVMYWYQQKSSQAPKLLFHYYDKDFNNEADTPDNFQSRRPNTSFCFLDIRSPGLGDTAMYLCATSRPKGYTEAFFGQGTRLTVV.

This clonotype was seen only a few times. This sequence joins TRBV10-3 and TRBJ1-5; unclear D gene. V was cut by 6 bases and J by 0 bases, with 12 bases left in between. CDR3 size: 15 residues. The V gene's germline CDR1 is ENHRY and CDR2 SYGVKD. For the CDR3, the DNA is TGTGCCATCAGCCCGGACGGGAATAGCAATCAGCCCCAGCATTTT. As protein: CAISPDGNSNQPQHF.

This clonotype was seen only once. The V call is TRBV6-1, the J call TRBJ2-1; the D call may be TRBD1 or TRBD2 (6 bases each). Trimming pared 1 base from V and 3 bases from J, leaving 13 bases between. The CDR3 totals 16 residues. In germline, CDR1 is MNHNS, CDR2 SASEGT. The CDR3 region is CASSEVGGSGYNEQFF. The DNA of the CDR3 is TGTGCCAGCAGTGAAGTGGGGGGCTCCGGCTACAATGAGCAGTTCTTC.

This clonotype was found a few times. V is TRBV20-1 and J is TRBJ1-4; D might be TRBD1 (6 bases). Germline CDR1 DFQATT, CDR2 SNEGSKA (reference sequence). The CDR3 runs 11 residues. V was pared by 7 bases and J by 5 bases, with 8 bases between. The DNA of the CDR3 is TGCAGTGTAGGACAGAATGAAAAACTGTTTTTT. This sequence encodes CSVGQNEKLFF.

V gene TRBV7-2 combines with J gene TRBJ2-7, with D perhaps TRBD2 (5 bases). The J call may be in error: the DNA end matches TRBJ2-5 better. Germline V gives CDR1 SGHTA, CDR2 FQGNSA. This CDR3 spans 13 amino acids. CDR3 protein: CASSVGGRKTQYF. The CDR3 bases are TGTGCCAGCAGCGTAGGAGGCCGAAAGACCCAGTACTTC.

The rearrangement joins TRBV9 to TRBJ2-1; perhaps TRBD1 as D (6 bases). The CDR3 covers 15 residues. The germline gives CDR1 SGDLS, CDR2 YYNGEE. V was trimmed by 0 bases and J by 6 bases, leaving 13 bases between them. The CDR3 nucleotides read TGTGCCAGCAGCGTAGGCGGACAGACGAGCAATGAGCAGTTCTTC. Amino acids: CASSVGGQTSNEQFF.

To note about this clonotype: One junction end does not reproduce the germline sequence, and a read error may be involved. This sequence joins TRBV20-1 and TRBJ1-2, with no clear D. This CDR3 comprises 13 residues. CDR1 and CDR2 from the germline V gene are DFQATT and SNEGSKA (reference sequence). This CDR3 is CSVREATHYGYTF. CDR3 nucleotide sequence: TGCAGTGTTAGAGAGGCCACCCACTATGGCTACACCTTC.

This clonotype was seen at least ten times. The chain employs TRBV6-5 and TRBJ2-5, with TRBD2 as a possible D gene (6 bases). The V end was cut by 5 bases, the J end by 9 bases, with 19 bases between. Germline lookup yields CDR1 MNHEY and CDR2 SVGAGI. The CDR3 loop spans 14 amino acids. For the CDR3, the DNA is TGTGCCAGCAGTCACCCGGGACTTAAAGCGGCCCAGTACTTC. The encoded protein is CASSHPGLKAAQYF.

This clonotype was recorded a few times. V and J are TRBV7-2 and TRBJ1-5; D remains unclear. V was clipped by 5 bases and J by 4 bases, with 15 bases between them. The CDR3 spans 15 residues. Germline-derived CDR1 and CDR2 are SGHTA and FQGNSA. This CDR3 is CASSPQGGLNQPQHF. The CDR3 DNA reads TGTGCCAGCAGCCCCCAAGGCGGTTTGAATCAGCCCCAGCATTTT. Complete variable domain (other parts from reference TRBV7-2 and TRBJ1-5): GAGVSQSPSNKVTEKGKDVELRCDPISGHTALYWYRQSLGQGLEFLIYFQGNSAPDKSGLPSDRFSAERTGGSVSTLTIQRTQQEDSAVYLCASSPQGGLNQPQHFGDGTRLSIL.

V and J are TRBV27 and TRBJ2-7; TRBD2 might be the D (7 bases). Germline V gene data show CDR1 as MNHEY and CDR2 as SMNVEV (reference sequence). The CDR3 contains 15 residues. V was clipped by 5 bases and J by 0 bases, with 14 bases between them. This CDR3 reads CASSGTGRGSYEQYF. The CDR3 bases are TGTGCCAGCAGTGGAACAGGGAGGGGCTCCTACGAGCAGTACTTC.

V gene TRBV11-2 combines with J gene TRBJ2-1; no definite D call. V dropped 3 bases and J dropped 0 bases, with 9 bases sitting between them. Germline V gene sequence: CDR1 SGHAT, CDR2 FQNNGV. This CDR3 comprises 15 residues. CDR3 DNA sequence: TGTGCCAGCAGCTTTCTGAGTGGCTCCTACAATGAGCAGTTCTTC. This gives the protein CASSFLSGSYNEQFF.

The chain combines TRBV13 with TRBJ2-5; D possibly corresponds to TRBD2 (7 bases). Germline values: CDR1 PRHDT, CDR2 FYEKMQ (reference sequence). Trimming stripped 4 bases from V and 4 bases from J, with 16 bases between. This CDR3 contains 15 residues. The CDR3 protein is CASSSRAGGRETQYF. CDR3 sequence (DNA): TGTGCCAGCAGCTCCCGAGCCGGGGGGCGAGAGACCCAGTACTTC.